The T cell receptor (beta chain) described here comes from a study of blood T cell repertoires in COVID-19. Study-wide background: Material from acute and convalescent COVID-19 was sourced from the United States, Italy and Spain. Nucleic acid was either cDNA or gDNA, and it came from T cells, B-cell-depleted T cells, or PBMCs.

This CDR3 has 15 residues. The junction had 6 bases not matched to a gene; V was cut back by 4 bases and J by 7 bases. Germline V gene data show CDR1 as MDHEN and CDR2 as SYDVKM. In the authors' methods: Cell counts per sample came from amplifying reference gene primers. Profiling relied on immunoSEQ multiplex PCR, and the TCRdb table lists in-frame clones only, not all of them. V, J and clone size were drawn from that table, and D and trimming were deduced from the DNA. The repertoire holds over 110,000 clones, with about four fifths as singletons. The genes are TRBV28 and TRBJ2-7; TRBD2 aligns across 14 bases. Sequencing input: peripheral blood. This receptor was identified in a human donor in a cohort sampled during active COVID-19. CDR3 DNA sequence: TGTGCCAGCAGTTCACCGGGACTAGCGGGAGAAGAGCAGTACTTC. It translates to CASSSPGLAGEEQYF.